These 13 T cell receptor beta chains share one sample of origin, sequenced in a study of a mutant IDH1 vaccine in newly diagnosed glioma (dated by TCRdb to the early 2020s). Read against the paper, the sample's time point label means: week 5, during vaccination. A 20-mer mutant IDH1 peptide at 300 micrograms in Montanide made up each vaccine dose, which was injected subcutaneously together with topical imiquimod. Library prep was done by the immunoSEQ multiplex PCR assay. Entries here come from immuneACCESS through TCRdb and include only in-frame sequences with V and J called. Some clones fail to appear in such tables; in the studies checked, an unresolved V gene covers under half of the shortfall, and the cause of the remainder is unknown. The sample table records 49,000 or so clones; around four fifths of these occur just once. The top ten clonotypes cover around 2% of the sample. These receptors have no known antigen.

The sequencing used PBMCs, collected from a glioma patient whose treatment included an IDH1 peptide vaccine. Receptors were obtained from a woman between 35 and 50 years old with glioma.

This clone was observed a single time. The V call is TRBV7-9, the J call TRBJ1-2; no firm D call. The CDR3 loop spans 14 amino acids. The germline V and J ends were trimmed by 0 bases and 0 bases, with 5 bases remaining between them. Germline V gene data show CDR1 as SEHNR and CDR2 as FQNEAQ (reference sequence). CDR3 sequence: CASSLAGTNYGYTF. Here the CDR3 DNA reads TGTGCCAGCAGCTTAGCCGGTACTAACTATGGCTACACCTTC.

J is TRBJ1-2 and V is TRBV29-1, with 7 bases identical to TRBD1. CDR1 and CDR2 from the germline V gene are SQVTM and ANQGSEA. The CDR3 spans 13 residues. J gave up 3 bases and V 3 bases, and 4 bases lay outside the gene matches. CDR3 sequence: CSVEDRFDYGYTF. CDR3 bases: TGCAGCGTTGAGGACAGGTTTGACTATGGCTACACCTTC.

The V and J genes are TRBV29-1 and TRBJ2-1, with 7 positions matching TRBD2. J gave up 9 bases and V 8 bases, and 19 bases lay outside the gene matches. The CDR3 extends over 15 amino acids. Germline-derived CDR1 and CDR2 are SQVTM and ANQGSEA. Written as DNA, the CDR3 is TGCAGCCTCTTGGTGGGGGGGGTCCTTGGGGGTGAGCAGTTCTTC. This gives the protein CSLLVGGVLGGEQFF.

This chain uses TRBV6-1 with TRBJ2-7; 9 positions agree with TRBD2. There are 14 residues in the CDR3. Germline-derived CDR1 and CDR2 are MNHNS and SASEGT. V shed 6 bases and J 2 bases; nucleotides not matched to a gene: 5. In nucleotides, the CDR3 is TGTGCCAGCAGCGCTAGCGGGGCCCCCTACGAGCAGTACTTC. This codes for CASSASGAPYEQYF.

J is TRBJ2-5 and V is TRBV6-6; tentative D call: TRBD1 (5 bases). V shed 7 bases and J shed 4 bases, with 19 bases lying between them. This CDR3 spans 15 amino acids. The V gene's germline CDR1 is MNHNY and CDR2 SVGAGI (reference sequence). The chain's CDR3 is CASTLRRQRRETQYF. The CDR3 nucleotides read TGTGCCAGCACCTTACGTAGACAGAGGAGAGAGACCCAGTACTTC.

This clone came up once. In nucleotides, the CDR3 is TGTGCCAGCTCCCAGCAGGGAAGGGAAAAACTGTTTTTT. Translated, it gives CASSQQGREKLFF. This chain joins TRBV18 and TRBJ1-4; D is possibly TRBD1 (5 bases). There are 13 residues in the CDR3. Trimming took 6 bases from V and 8 from J, leaving 13 bases between them. Germline-derived CDR1 and CDR2 are KGHSH and LQKENI. The whole variable domain, remainder taken from reference TRBV18 and TRBJ1-4, is NAGVMQNPRHLVRRRGQEARLRCSPMKGHSHVYWYRQLPEEGLKFMVYLQKENIIDESGMPKERFSAEFPKEGPSILRIQQVVRGDSAAYFCASSQQGREKLFFGSGTQLSVL.

The chain links TRBV30 to TRBJ2-7, with D uncertain. The V gene's germline CDR1 is GTSNPN and CDR2 SVGIG (reference sequence). This CDR3 has 11 amino acids. Trimming stripped 2 bases from V and 5 bases from J, with 7 bases between. The CDR3 DNA follows: TGTGCCTGGAGTTGGGAAAACGAGCAGTACTTC. This codes for CAWSWENEQYF.

The rearrangement uses TRBV6-6 and TRBJ1-5; tentatively, D is TRBD1 (6 bases). The CDR3 sequence is 13 residues long. Per germline, CDR1 MNHNY and CDR2 SVGAGI (reference sequence). V was trimmed by 6 bases and J by 4 bases, leaving 10 bases between them. CDR3 DNA sequence: TGTGCCAGCAGCCGGGGGCAGAATCAGCCCCAGCATTTT. Protein: CASSRGQNQPQHF.

Comments on this clone: Distinct nucleotide sequences in the sample also encode this CDR3. This sequence joins TRBV4-1 and TRBJ1-4; 9 bases are a match to TRBD1. Germline-derived CDR1 and CDR2 are MGHRA and YSYEKL. Losses at the gene ends were 0 bases for V and 7 bases for J; bases not matched to a gene: 15. There are 19 residues in the CDR3. The CDR3 sequence: CASSQEWNRGRDGIEKLFF. The CDR3 coding sequence is TGCGCCAGCAGCCAAGAGTGGAACAGGGGGCGAGATGGTATTGAAAAACTGTTTTTT.

The chain couples TRBV28 to TRBJ1-2; D ambiguous. The V gene's germline CDR1 is MDHEN and CDR2 SYDVKM. The CDR3 extends over 13 amino acids. V gave up 4 bases and J gave up 7 bases, with 13 bases separating them. CDR3 in DNA: TGTGCCAGCAGTTCCAACTGGGTGGGTGGCTACACCTTC. It encodes CASSSNWVGGYTF.

The chain is built from TRBV5-6 and TRBJ2-7; D may match TRBD1 or TRBD2 (5 bases each). The CDR3 extends over 13 amino acids. The germline gives CDR1 SGHDT, CDR2 YYEEEE. V lost 0 bases and J lost 5, with 9 bases in between. The CDR3 sequence is CASSLGVGHEQYF. In DNA form, the CDR3 reads TGTGCCAGCAGCTTGGGGGTGGGACACGAGCAGTACTTC.

About this clone itself: The same CDR3 can be traced to other DNA sequences in this sample. The gene calls are TRBV2 and TRBJ2-7; the D is unclear. The CDR3 spans 10 residues. V was cut by 4 bases and J by 4 bases, with 2 bases left in between. CDR1 SNHLY and CDR2 FYNNEI come from the germline V gene. The CDR3 reads CASSGYEQYF. CDR3 DNA: TGTGCCAGCAGTGGATACGAGCAGTACTTC. Full variable domain (rest looked up from reference TRBV2 and TRBJ2-7): EPEVTQTPSHQVTQMGQEVILRCVPISNHLYFYWYRQILGQKVEFLVSFYNNEISEKSEIFDDQFSVERPDGSNFTLKIRSTKLEDSAMYFCASSGYEQYFGPGTRLTVT.

The V gene is TRBV6-1, the J gene TRBJ2-2, with 8 bases fitting TRBD1. Germline CDR1 and CDR2: MNHNS and SASEGT. Trimming cost V 8 bases and J 2 bases; bases outside gene matches: 7. The length of the CDR3 is 15 residues. The CDR3 DNA reads TGTGCCAGCTCCAGGGACAGGCTAAACACCGGGGAGCTGTTTTTT. It encodes CASSRDRLNTGELFF.